This T cell receptor beta chain originates from a study of shared clonotypes between healthy human individuals. Study information: Each donor had three CD4 naive, three CD4 memory, two CD8 naive and one CD8 memory plate.

Germline V gives CDR1 SGHRS, CDR2 YFSETQ. The CDR3 loop spans 15 amino acids. With 2 bases removed from V and 0 bases from J, the gap between germline ends came to 12 bases. Repertoires were generated with immunoSEQ multiplex PCR, while TCRdb's copy carries only in-frame clones and drops some. Here the sample spans about a million clones, roughly 80% being singletons. The chain carries TRBV5-1 and TRBJ2-7; D not resolved. The clonotype comes from a man younger than 30 in good health. Some clones in this sample may be carry-over from other donors' samples. The sequenced sample consisted of memory CD4+ T cells from PBMCs. Subset noted: CD45RA-negative fraction. The CDR3 DNA is TGCGCCAGCAGCTTCTCAAAGGAAAGCTCCTACGAGCAGTACTTC. Encoded protein: CASSFSKESSYEQYF.